Sequencing of this TCR beta chain was carried out in a study of tumor and adjacent non-tumor tissue in lung cancer. About the research overall: The patients, approximately 9 men and a handful of women, were roughly 31 to 85 with stage I to III disease. Study results and limitations: Tumor repertoires had a smaller top 100 clone share than normal lung. Tumor TCR diversity, when higher, was linked to shorter survival. Significantly higher TCR diversity was found in tumor than normal lung.

The CDR3 runs 13 residues. V was clipped by 2 bases and J by 5 bases, with 9 bases between them. Germline values: CDR1 MNHEY, CDR2 SVGEGT. The library came from three nested PCR rounds adapted from ARM-PCR protocols. TCRdb reprocessed the multiplex PCR reads with MiXCR, giving one entry per CDR3 protein. The sample records roughly 65,000 distinct CDR3 sequences, 50% to 60% being singletons. No cell sorting was done before RNA was extracted from the tissue. In its sample, this clonotype was seen many times. The antigen is undetermined. The sequenced sample consisted of lung tumor tissue. The chain uses TRBV6-2 or TRBV6-3 and TRBJ1-2; D unclear. This receptor was taken from a man between 50 and 59 years old with non-small cell lung cancer. CDR3 in amino acids: CASSYPGIYGYTF. CDR3 coding DNA: TGTGCCAGCAGTTACCCGGGAATATATGGCTACACCTTC.